This T cell receptor (beta chain) was identified during a study of T cell responses to AZD1222 COVID-19 vaccine. General study results and limits: Nearly half of spike-specific TCRs reportedly target unmutated variant regions. CD4 TCRs associated with vaccination spanned spike, dominating at 160-218 and 743-854. Compared with day 0, the breadth and depth of the Spike-specific TCR repertoire rose significantly after two doses of AZD1222.

Some clones are missing from TCRdb's copy, which holds only in-frame ones; the method was immunoSEQ multiplex PCR. The sample yields 130,000 to 150,000 clones, approximately 90% seen once. A remark on this clone: What it binds is not known.

Some second doses came at about 4 weeks and others at about 12 weeks; these were pooled. CDR1 is SQVTM and CDR2 is ANQGSEA in the germline V gene. The CDR3 runs 15 residues. Trimming pared 1 base from V and 0 bases from J, leaving 12 bases between. The sample consisted of peripheral blood, taken 28 days after the second AZD1222 dose. The clonotype was recovered from an adult who received the AZD1222 COVID-19 vaccine. This sequence joins TRBV29-1 and TRBJ1-2, with D possibly TRBD1 on 5 matching bases. DNA for the CDR3: TGCAGCGTTGAAGGAGGACGGGGGTCTAACTATGGCTACACCTTC. Translated: CSVEGGRGSNYGYTF.